These 30 T cell receptor beta chains were sequenced from one sample in a study of cytomegalovirus exposure and HLA in healthy donors. PCR amplification relied on 60 Vbeta primers (plus 13 Jbeta primers). Repertoires were generated with immunoSEQ multiplex PCR, while TCRdb's copy carries only in-frame clones and drops some. Found here are about 120,000 clones, 6.5% to 9.5% of them singletons; the top ten hold approximately 6.4%. Sequencing input: PBMCs. The source of these receptors is a woman aged 40 to 49 in good health and CMV-seropositive.

The sample holds a few counts of this clone. This sequence joins TRBV28 and TRBJ2-7; perhaps TRBD2 as D (6 bases). The CDR3 covers 13 residues. V shed 2 bases and J shed 6 bases, with 11 bases lying between them. Germline V gives CDR1 MDHEN, CDR2 SYDVKM. The CDR3 here is CASSLRRGGEQYF. The CDR3 nucleotides are TGTGCCAGCAGTTTAAGGAGGGGCGGCGAGCAGTACTTC.

This clone showed up just a few times. The V and J genes are TRBV4-1 and TRBJ2-7, with 9 bases fitting TRBD1. V shed 6 bases, J shed 6 bases, and the junction held 6 bases outside the gene matches. Germline lookup yields CDR1 MGHRA and CDR2 YSYEKL. The CDR3 extends over 13 amino acids. The CDR3 protein is CASRRTGEGEQYF. In DNA, the CDR3 is TGCGCCAGCAGGCGGACAGGGGAGGGCGAGCAGTACTTC.

This clone turned up a few times. The V and J genes are TRBV14 and TRBJ2-5, with D perhaps TRBD2 (5 bases). The CDR3 spans 16 residues. From germline, CDR1 is SGHDN and CDR2 FVKESK. Trimming cost V 0 bases and J 1 base, with 12 bases left between them. CDR3 sequence: CASSQELRGGQETQYF. The CDR3 coding sequence is TGTGCCAGCAGCCAAGAGCTCAGAGGAGGCCAAGAGACCCAGTACTTC.

This chain connects TRBV4-1 to TRBJ1-6; D perhaps matches TRBD1 (5 bases). The CDR3 is made up of 15 amino acids. Trimming cost V 3 bases and J 12 bases, with 18 bases left between them. The germline V gene encodes CDR1 MGHRA and CDR2 YSYEKL. The DNA for the CDR3 is TGCGCCAGCAGCCAGGCCGGTCCGGGGGGTTTACCCCTCCACTTT. Translation gives CASSQAGPGGLPLHF.

In this sample, this clone turned up a few times. V usage is TRBV6-5 and J usage is TRBJ1-3; D is possibly TRBD1 (5 bases). CDR1 and CDR2 (germline): MNHEY, SVGAGI. The V end lost 4 bases, the J end lost 4 bases, and 14 bases lay between the germline ends. The CDR3 is made up of 15 amino acids. Here the CDR3 DNA reads TGTGCCAGCAGTTTAGGGCAGGGCTCAGGAAACACCATATATTTT. Translated, it gives CASSLGQGSGNTIYF.

V is TRBV19 and J is TRBJ1-1, with D uncertain. The V gene's germline CDR1 is LNHDA and CDR2 SQIVND (reference sequence). V dropped 4 bases and J dropped 8 bases, with 11 bases sitting between them. This CDR3 is 12 amino acids long. The CDR3 region is CASSTRTGEAFF. For the CDR3, the DNA is TGTGCCAGTAGTACCCGAACGGGGGAAGCTTTCTTT.

V and J are TRBV7-6 and TRBJ1-1; 8 nucleotides match TRBD1. Germline CDR1 reads SGHVS; CDR2 reads FNYEAQ. The V segment lost 4 bases and the J segment 1 base; nucleotides outside the gene matches: 11. The CDR3 is 17 residues long. The CDR3 DNA is TGTGCCAGCAGCTACGGACAGGGCCTTAAGGAGAACACTGAAGCTTTCTTT. Its protein is CASSYGQGLKENTEAFF.

The chain carries TRBV2 and TRBJ1-5; weak D call: TRBD1 (5 bases). Per the germline V gene, CDR1 is SNHLY and CDR2 is FYNNEI. This CDR3 has 13 residues. With 8 bases removed from V and 1 base from J, the gap between germline ends came to 9 bases. CDR3 amino acids: CASRGESNQPQHF. DNA for the CDR3: TGTGCCAGCCGGGGGGAGAGCAATCAGCCCCAGCATTTT.

The rearrangement joins TRBV10-1 to TRBJ2-1; D uncertain. CDR1 is WNHNN and CDR2 is SYGVQD in the germline V gene (reference sequence). CDR3 length: 14 amino acids. V shed 0 bases and J shed 7 bases, with 10 bases lying between them. CDR3 in amino acids: CASSESPARNEQFF. CDR3 DNA: TGCGCCAGCAGTGAGTCCCCAGCGAGGAATGAGCAGTTCTTC.

This clone has a handful of counts. V and J are TRBV30 and TRBJ2-7, with TRBD1 identical over 11 bases. Germline CDR1 and CDR2: GTSNPN and SVGIG (reference sequence). Unmatched junction bases numbered 10, after V lost 3 bases and J lost 12 bases. There are 13 residues in the CDR3. CDR3 in amino acids: CAWRLGQGAVGYF. Here the CDR3 DNA reads TGTGCCTGGAGACTCGGACAGGGGGCGGTGGGGTACTTC.

This CDR3 is CASSGLRGGGGTQYF. The CDR3 nucleotides are TGTGCCAGCAGTGGCCTGAGGGGGGGAGGGGGTACGCAGTATTTT. The rearrangement joins TRBV25-1 to TRBJ2-3; D perhaps matches TRBD2 (7 bases). Germline CDR1 MGHDK, CDR2 SYGVNS. Trimming cost V 4 bases and J 8 bases, with 19 bases left between them. This CDR3 spans 15 amino acids. Full variable domain (missing parts from reference TRBV25-1 and TRBJ2-3): EADIYQTPRYLVIGTGKKITLECSQTMGHDKMYWYQQDPGMELHLIHYSYGVNSTEKGDLSSESTVSRIRTEHFPLTLESARPSHTSQYLCASSGLRGGGGTQYFGPGTRLTVL.

The chain is built from TRBV30 and TRBJ1-1; D is undetermined. V was cut by 5 bases and J by 1 base, with 11 bases left in between. This CDR3 has 13 residues. Germline CDR1 is GTSNPN and CDR2 is SVGIG (reference sequence). In nucleotides, the CDR3 is TGTGCCTGGTCGCGAAGTTGGAACACTGAAGCTTTCTTT. Translation gives CAWSRSWNTEAFF.

The sample holds a few counts of this clone. This chain uses TRBV10-3 with TRBJ2-1; TRBD1 matches at 9 bases. The CDR3 runs to 13 residues. Germline V gene sequence: CDR1 ENHRY, CDR2 SYGVKD. Trimming at V came to 6 bases and at J to 5 bases, leaving 2 bases not matched to a gene. The CDR3 region is CAISRDRDNEQFF. The CDR3 coding sequence is TGTGCCATCAGCCGGGACAGGGACAATGAGCAGTTCTTC.

The chain recombines TRBV7-9 with TRBJ1-1; TRBD1 might be the D (6 bases). V was cut by 4 bases and J by 5 bases, with 11 bases left in between. The CDR3 runs 13 residues. Germline V lookup: CDR1 SEHNR, CDR2 FQNEAQ (reference sequence). This CDR3 reads CASSWGGGTEAFF. Written as DNA, the CDR3 is TGTGCCAGCAGCTGGGGGGGCGGGACTGAAGCTTTCTTT.

In its sample, this clone was seen a few times. The CDR3 here is CASSLAGGDEKLFF. For the CDR3, the DNA is TGCGCCAGCAGCCTTGCCGGGGGTGATGAAAAACTGTTTTTT. The rearrangement joins TRBV5-1 to TRBJ1-4; D is possibly TRBD1 (5 bases). Germline V gene data show CDR1 as SGHRS and CDR2 as YFSETQ. The CDR3 covers 14 residues. Trimming left V 4 bases short and J 6 bases short, with 13 bases between.

This clone appeared a few times. The CDR3, as DNA: TGTGCCATCAGGACAGGGGATGGAAACACCATATATTTT. Protein: CAIRTGDGNTIYF. This chain joins TRBV10-3 and TRBJ1-3; 8 bases fit TRBD1. With 6 bases clipped from V and 3 bases from J, the junction kept 1 base outside the gene matches. The CDR3 has 13 amino acids. CDR1 is ENHRY, CDR2 SYGVKD, per germline.

This clone was seen a handful of times. Germline and junction disagree at one end, which may indicate a read error. This chain joins TRBV20-1 and TRBJ1-1; 10 positions agree with TRBD1. In germline, CDR1 is DFQATT, CDR2 SNEGSKA (reference sequence). The CDR3 totals 10 residues. The CDR3, as DNA: TGCAGTGCTAGGGGACAGGGGATTCTCTTT. It translates to CSARGQGILF.

The gene calls are TRBV5-1 and TRBJ1-1, with a weak D call TRBD1 (6 bases). Trimming removed 6 bases from V and 1 base from J, with 10 bases in between. The CDR3 is 13 amino acids. CDR1 is SGHRS and CDR2 is YFSETQ in the germline V gene. Written as DNA, the CDR3 is TGCGCCAGCACCTGGACAGAGAACACTGAAGCTTTCTTT. Amino acids: CASTWTENTEAFF. The variable domain in full, with the rest retrieved from reference TRBV5-1 and TRBJ1-1, is KAGVTQTPRYLIKTRGQQVTLSCSPISGHRSVSWYQQTPGQGLQFLFEYFSETQRNKGNFPGRFSGRQFSNSRSEMNVSTLELGDSALYLCASTWTENTEAFFGQGTRLTVV.

The CDR3 DNA sequence: TGTGCCAGCAGTGAATGGGCGGGTGATGGAGACTATGGCTACACCTTC. It specifies CASSEWAGDGDYGYTF. The chain employs TRBV25-1 and TRBJ1-2; D not certain. The germline V gene has CDR1 MGHDK and CDR2 SYGVNS. The length of the CDR3 is 16 residues. V was pared by 1 base and J by 3 bases, with 15 bases between.

A few counts support this clone. The genes are TRBV6-6 and TRBJ1-5; D ambiguous. Trimming shortened V by 3 bases and J by 6 bases, and 9 bases separated the two germline ends. The CDR3 runs to 13 residues. Per germline, CDR1 MNHNY and CDR2 SVGAGI (reference sequence). The CDR3, as DNA: TGTGCCAGCAGTTATGACGGGTCTCAGCCCCAGCATTTT. Encoded protein: CASSYDGSQPQHF.

This clone was seen a handful of times. This is likely a read error, given that the CDR3 carries no conserved phenylalanine or tryptophan at its end. J is TRBJ2-3 and V is TRBV5-1, with TRBD2 as a possible D gene (6 bases). V lost 7 bases and J lost 0, with 9 bases in between. CDR3 length: 13 residues. From germline, CDR1 is SGHRS and CDR2 YFSETQ. In DNA form, the CDR3 reads TGCGCCAGCCAGGAGGGTAGCACAGATACGCAGTATGTT. It yields the protein CASQEGSTDTQYV.

This clone was detected only a few times. The rearrangement links TRBV6-5 to TRBJ2-1; 7 bases agree with TRBD1. V lost 6 bases to trimming and J lost 1 base; unmatched junction nucleotides: 6. The CDR3 totals 15 residues. The V gene's germline CDR1 is MNHEY and CDR2 SVGAGI. CDR3 amino acids: CASSLGQDSYNEQFF. Here the CDR3 DNA reads TGTGCCAGCAGCCTCGGACAGGATTCCTACAATGAGCAGTTCTTC.

Only a few counts were recorded for this clone. The chain is built from TRBV6-1 and TRBJ2-1, with D possibly being TRBD1 (6 bases). The CDR3 covers 16 residues. Germline CDR1 is MNHNS and CDR2 is SASEGT. Deletions cut 1 base from V and 2 bases from J, with 12 bases between. The CDR3 DNA follows: TGTGCCAGCAGTGAAGTAAACAGGGTGACCTACAATGAGCAGTTCTTC. As protein: CASSEVNRVTYNEQFF.

This clone came up a few times. V is TRBV15 and J is TRBJ1-5, with 7 bases fitting TRBD1. V shed 5 bases, J shed 3 bases, and the junction held 7 bases outside the gene matches. The CDR3 sequence is 15 residues long. Germline V lookup: CDR1 LNHNV, CDR2 YYDKDF (reference sequence). CDR3: CATSRTGFSNQPQHF. CDR3 nucleotides: TGTGCCACCAGCCGGACAGGTTTTTCCAATCAGCCCCAGCATTTT.

This clone has only a few counts. This chain connects TRBV7-2 to TRBJ1-1; TRBD1 might be the D (6 bases). V was pared by 0 bases and J by 2 bases, with 19 bases between. The CDR3 totals 18 residues. From germline, CDR1 is SGHTA and CDR2 FQGNSA. The DNA for the CDR3 is TGTGCCAGCAGCTTAGCGTTCCCCCGACAGGCTATAAACACTGAAGCTTTCTTT. The encoded protein is CASSLAFPRQAINTEAFF.

This clone showed up just a few times. The chain couples TRBV28 to TRBJ2-7, with D perhaps TRBD2 (6 bases). V gave up 3 bases and J gave up 7 bases, with 19 bases separating them. CDR1 and CDR2 (germline): MDHEN, SYDVKM. The CDR3 runs to 15 residues. The CDR3 sequence is CASSLFVGRGGEQYF. The CDR3 DNA follows: TGTGCCAGCAGTTTGTTCGTCGGGCGTGGGGGGGAGCAGTACTTC.

This clone was counted a few times. The chain links TRBV18 to TRBJ1-3, with a possible D match to TRBD1 (5 bases). Germline V gene data show CDR1 as KGHSH and CDR2 as LQKENI. Trimming shortened V by 6 bases and J by 4 bases, and 13 bases separated the two germline ends. The CDR3 extends over 14 amino acids. The CDR3 region is CASSTGASGNTIYF. The CDR3 DNA reads as TGTGCCAGCTCCACAGGCGCTTCAGGAAACACCATATATTTT.

The chain links TRBV19 to TRBJ1-5; no definite D call. Germline V gene sequence: CDR1 LNHDA, CDR2 SQIVND (reference sequence). V lost 2 bases, J lost 2 bases, and 16 bases lay in between. The CDR3 runs to 17 residues. The CDR3 region is CASSILGGLGGNQPQHF. The CDR3, as DNA: TGTGCCAGTAGTATATTGGGAGGGTTGGGAGGCAATCAGCCCCAGCATTTT.

The table lists this clone with a few counts. The chain carries TRBV6-1 and TRBJ1-2, with 8 bases that match TRBD1. The J segment lost 4 bases and the V segment lost 10 bases, leaving 8 bases of the junction unmatched. Germline CDR1 and CDR2: MNHNS and SASEGT. This CDR3 contains 13 residues. The CDR3 protein is CAIKDRAGYGYTF. As DNA, the CDR3 is TGTGCCATAAAGGACAGGGCGGGCTATGGCTACACCTTC.

The chain carries TRBV7-2 and TRBJ2-7; TRBD1 aligns across 8 bases. The germline CDR1 and CDR2 sequences are SGHTA and FQGNSA. This CDR3 has 13 amino acids. V shed 6 bases, J shed 2 bases, and the junction held 3 bases outside the gene matches. CDR3 residues: CASRGQGTYEQYF. The DNA of the CDR3 is TGTGCCAGCAGAGGACAGGGAACCTACGAGCAGTACTTC. The variable domain in full, with the rest retrieved from reference TRBV7-2 and TRBJ2-7, is GAGVSQSPSNKVTEKGKDVELRCDPISGHTALYWYRQSLGQGLEFLIYFQGNSAPDKSGLPSDRFSAERTGGSVSTLTIQRTQQEDSAVYLCASRGQGTYEQYFGPGTRLTVT.